These 10 T cell receptor beta chains originate from one sample sequenced in a study of control samples from healthy donors and cancer patients. Measured with immunoSEQ multiplex PCR; TCRdb has only the in-frame clones, and not every one. The repertoire holds 130,000 or so clones, 70% to 90% seen once, with less than 40% in the top ten. The sequenced sample was blood. The receptors come from a man aged 45-65 years in good health.

The V and J genes are TRBV30 and TRBJ1-4; D gene unclear. Trimming removed 4 bases at V and 7 bases at J, with 16 bases between. This CDR3 comprises 14 residues. Germline CDR1 reads GTSNPN; CDR2 reads SVGIG (reference sequence). The CDR3 coding sequence is TGTGCCTGGAAGTCGTACGGACTAGGTGAAAAACTGTTTTTT. This translates into CAWKSYGLGEKLFF.

The chain has TRBV30 and TRBJ2-7; D may match TRBD1 or TRBD2 (5 bases each). V gave up 0 bases and J gave up 1 base, with 13 bases separating them. Germline values: CDR1 GTSNPN, CDR2 SVGIG (reference sequence). CDR3 length: 15 residues. CDR3 amino acids: CAWSVKGTSSYEQYF. In nucleotides, the CDR3 is TGTGCCTGGAGTGTAAAAGGGACGTCGTCCTACGAGCAGTACTTC.

A word on this clone: This sample includes further DNA sequences coding for the same CDR3. The genes are TRBV4-2 and TRBJ1-1; D not certain. Trimming left V 5 bases short and J 0 bases short, with 7 bases between. The CDR3 runs 13 residues. Germline loops: CDR1 LGHNA, CDR2 YNFKEQ. Here the CDR3 DNA reads TGTGCCAGCAGCAGGGAGATGAACACTGAAGCTTTCTTT. Amino acid sequence: CASSREMNTEAFF.

The genes are TRBV6-1 and TRBJ2-2; D may be TRBD1 (6 bases). CDR3 length: 19 residues. V was trimmed by 4 bases and J by 0 bases, leaving 21 bases between them. Germline V gives CDR1 MNHNS, CDR2 SASEGT. The CDR3 DNA is TGTGCCAGCAGTGTACCCCCAACAGGACGACAGGCGAACACCGGGGAGCTGTTTTTT. Translation gives CASSVPPTGRQANTGELFF.

V and J are TRBV12-3 or TRBV12-4 and TRBJ1-3; D is undetermined. The V gene lost 3 bases and the J gene lost 8 bases, with 5 bases spanning the gap. This CDR3 contains 11 residues. In DNA form, the CDR3 reads TGTGCCAGCAGTTTTTCCTACACCATATATTTT. Translating gives CASSFSYTIYF.

The gene calls are TRBV10-3 and TRBJ1-3; no definite D call. CDR3 size: 14 residues. The ends were cut back, 6 bases at V and 0 bases at J, with 9 bases in the middle. The germline gives CDR1 ENHRY, CDR2 SYGVKD. CDR3 sequence: CAIRTPSSGNTIYF. Written as DNA, the CDR3 is TGTGCCATCAGGACCCCAAGCTCTGGAAACACCATATATTTT.

The gene calls are TRBV29-1 and TRBJ2-6, with D unclear. Germline assignment: CDR1 SQVTM and CDR2 ANQGSEA. Trimming left V 3 bases short and J 1 base short, with 4 bases between. The CDR3 extends over 13 amino acids. The CDR3 sequence: CSVDGSGANVLTF. CDR3 DNA sequence: TGCAGCGTTGATGGGTCTGGGGCCAACGTCCTGACTTTC.

The chain is built from TRBV29-1 and TRBJ1-2; D remains ambiguous. Germline V gene lookup returns CDR1 SQVTM and CDR2 ANQGSEA. Trimming cost V 7 bases and J 3 bases, with 9 bases left between them. This CDR3 contains 11 residues. The chain's CDR3 is CSALEDYGYTF. CDR3 nucleotide sequence: TGCAGCGCCCTAGAAGACTATGGCTACACCTTC.

The chain links TRBV3-1 (or the pseudogene TRBV3-2) to TRBJ2-1, with TRBD1 identical over 9 bases. There are 14 residues in the CDR3. Trimming cost V 4 bases and J 6 bases; bases outside gene matches: 4. Germline CDR1 and CDR2: LGHDT and YNNKEL (reference sequence). CDR3 sequence: CASSRNRGPNEQFF. CDR3 bases: TGTGCCAGCAGCCGAAACAGGGGGCCCAATGAGCAGTTCTTC.

The chain joins TRBV18 to TRBJ1-5; 7 nucleotides match TRBD1. This CDR3 region has 16 residues. Germline V gene sequence: CDR1 KGHSH, CDR2 LQKENI. V lost 0 bases, J lost 2 bases, and 4 bases stayed unmatched. For the CDR3, the DNA is TGTGCCAGCTCACCACCGGAGGGGGCCGGCAATCAGCCCCAGCATTTT. Translation: CASSPPEGAGNQPQHF.